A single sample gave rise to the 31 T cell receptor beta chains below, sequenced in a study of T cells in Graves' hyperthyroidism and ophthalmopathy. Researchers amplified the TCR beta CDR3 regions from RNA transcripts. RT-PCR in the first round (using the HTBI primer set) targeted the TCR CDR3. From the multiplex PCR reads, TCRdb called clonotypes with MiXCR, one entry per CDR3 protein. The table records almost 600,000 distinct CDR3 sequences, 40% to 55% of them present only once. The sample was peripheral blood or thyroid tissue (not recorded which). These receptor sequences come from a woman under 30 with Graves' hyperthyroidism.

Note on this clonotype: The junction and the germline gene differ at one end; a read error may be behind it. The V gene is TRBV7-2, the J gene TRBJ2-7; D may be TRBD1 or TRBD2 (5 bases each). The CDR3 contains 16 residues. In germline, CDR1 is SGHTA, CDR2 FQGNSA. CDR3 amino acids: CASSPPPGTNTGELYF. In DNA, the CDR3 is TGTGCCAGCAGCCCCCCCCCAGGGACGAACACCGGGGAGCTGTACTTC.

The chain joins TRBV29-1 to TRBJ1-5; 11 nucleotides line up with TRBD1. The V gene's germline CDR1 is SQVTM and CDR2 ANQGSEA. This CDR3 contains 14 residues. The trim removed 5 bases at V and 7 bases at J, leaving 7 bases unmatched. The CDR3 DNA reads TGCAGCGTTCCACCGGGACAGGGGGGGCAGCCCCAGCATTTT. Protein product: CSVPPGQGGQPQHF.

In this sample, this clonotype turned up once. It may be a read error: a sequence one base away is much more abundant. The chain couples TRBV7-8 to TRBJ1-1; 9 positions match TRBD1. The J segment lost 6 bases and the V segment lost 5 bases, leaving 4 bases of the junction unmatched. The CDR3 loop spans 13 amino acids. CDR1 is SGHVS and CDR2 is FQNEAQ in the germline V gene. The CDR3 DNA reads TGTGCCAGCAGCGTCGGGACAGGGCCTGAAGCTTTCTTT. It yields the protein CASSVGTGPEAFF.

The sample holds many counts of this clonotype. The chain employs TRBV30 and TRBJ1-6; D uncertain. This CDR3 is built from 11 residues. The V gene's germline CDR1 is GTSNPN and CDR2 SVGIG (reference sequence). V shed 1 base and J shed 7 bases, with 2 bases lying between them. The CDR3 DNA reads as TGTGCCTGGAGTGAGAATTCACCCCTCCACTTT. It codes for CAWSENSPLHF.

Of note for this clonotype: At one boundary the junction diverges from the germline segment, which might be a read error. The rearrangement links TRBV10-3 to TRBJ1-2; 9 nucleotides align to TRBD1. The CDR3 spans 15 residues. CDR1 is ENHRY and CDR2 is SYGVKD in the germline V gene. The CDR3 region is CASSDGTGSNYGYTF. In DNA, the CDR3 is TGTGCCAGCAGTGACGGGACAGGGTCCAACTATGGCTACACCTTC.

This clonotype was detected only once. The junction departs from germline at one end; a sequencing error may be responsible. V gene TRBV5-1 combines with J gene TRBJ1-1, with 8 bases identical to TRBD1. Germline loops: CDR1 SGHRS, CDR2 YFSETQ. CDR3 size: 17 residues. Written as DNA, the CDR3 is TGTGCCAGCAGCTTGTCCAAAAACAGGGGGATGAACACTGGAGCTTTCTTT. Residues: CASSLSKNRGMNTGAFF.

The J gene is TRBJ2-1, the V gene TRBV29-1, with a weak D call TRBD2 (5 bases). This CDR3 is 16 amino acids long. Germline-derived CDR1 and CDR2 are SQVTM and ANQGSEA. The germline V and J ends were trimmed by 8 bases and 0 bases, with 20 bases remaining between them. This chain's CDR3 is CSLWGALGDSYNEQFF. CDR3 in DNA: TGCAGCCTCTGGGGAGCATTAGGAGACTCCTACAATGAGCAGTTCTTC.

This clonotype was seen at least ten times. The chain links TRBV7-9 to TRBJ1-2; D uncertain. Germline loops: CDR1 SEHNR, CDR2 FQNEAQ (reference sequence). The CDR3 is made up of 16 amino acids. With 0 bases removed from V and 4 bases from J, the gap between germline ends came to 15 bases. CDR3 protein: CASSLAFSTASYGYTF. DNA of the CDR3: TGTGCCAGCAGCTTAGCCTTTAGTACCGCTAGCTATGGCTACACCTTC.

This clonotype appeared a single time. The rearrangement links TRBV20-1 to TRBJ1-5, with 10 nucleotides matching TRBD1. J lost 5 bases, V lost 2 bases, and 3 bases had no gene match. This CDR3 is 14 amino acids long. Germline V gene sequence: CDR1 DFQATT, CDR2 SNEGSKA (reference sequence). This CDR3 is CSARPDRGYQPQHF. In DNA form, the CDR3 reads TGCAGTGCTAGACCGGACAGGGGGTATCAGCCCCAGCATTTT.

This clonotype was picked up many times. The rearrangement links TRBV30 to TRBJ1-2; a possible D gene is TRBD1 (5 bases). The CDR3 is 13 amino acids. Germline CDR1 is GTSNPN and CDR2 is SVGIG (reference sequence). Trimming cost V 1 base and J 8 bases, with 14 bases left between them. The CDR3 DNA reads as TGTGCCTGGAGTGGCGGGCAGGGAGACGGCTACACCTTC. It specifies CAWSGGQGDGYTF.

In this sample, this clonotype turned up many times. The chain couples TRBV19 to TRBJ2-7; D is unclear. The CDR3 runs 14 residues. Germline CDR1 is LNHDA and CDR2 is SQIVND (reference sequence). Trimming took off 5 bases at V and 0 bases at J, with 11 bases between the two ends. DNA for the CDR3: TGTGCCAGTAGTCCGTCCCAGCTCTCCTACGAGCAGTACTTC. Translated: CASSPSQLSYEQYF. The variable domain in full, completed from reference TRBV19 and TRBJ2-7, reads DGGITQSPKYLFRKEGQNVTLSCEQNLNHDAMYWYRQDPGQGLRLIYYSQIVNDFQKGDIAEGYSVSREKKESFPLTVTSAQKNPTAFYLCASSPSQLSYEQYFGPGTRLTVT.

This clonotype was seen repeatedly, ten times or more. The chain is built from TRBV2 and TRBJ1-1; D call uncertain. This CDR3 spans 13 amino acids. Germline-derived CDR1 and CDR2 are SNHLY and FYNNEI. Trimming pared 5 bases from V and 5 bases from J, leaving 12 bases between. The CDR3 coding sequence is TGTGCCAGCAGTCAGGTGATGAGGACTGAAGCTTTCTTT. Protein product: CASSQVMRTEAFF.

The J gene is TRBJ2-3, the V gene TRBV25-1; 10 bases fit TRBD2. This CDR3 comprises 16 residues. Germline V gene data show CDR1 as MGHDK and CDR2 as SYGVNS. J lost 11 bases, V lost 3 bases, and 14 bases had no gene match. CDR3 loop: CASSDVTSGTTGEQYF. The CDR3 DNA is TGTGCCAGCAGTGACGTAACTAGCGGGACGACGGGTGAGCAGTATTTT.

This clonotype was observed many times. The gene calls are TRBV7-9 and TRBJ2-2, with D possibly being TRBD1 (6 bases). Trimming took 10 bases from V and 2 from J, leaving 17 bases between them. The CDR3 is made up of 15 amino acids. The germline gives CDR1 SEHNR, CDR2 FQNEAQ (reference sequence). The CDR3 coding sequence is TGTGCCACTCATAGACAGGTTCTCAACACCGGGGAGCTGTTTTTT. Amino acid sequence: CATHRQVLNTGELFF.

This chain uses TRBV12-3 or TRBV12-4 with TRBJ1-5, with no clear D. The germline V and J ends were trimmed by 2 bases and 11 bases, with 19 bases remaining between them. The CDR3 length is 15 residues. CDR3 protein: CASSLYGGPGETQHF. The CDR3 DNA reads TGTGCCAGCAGTTTATACGGCGGGCCCGGAGAGACCCAGCATTTT.

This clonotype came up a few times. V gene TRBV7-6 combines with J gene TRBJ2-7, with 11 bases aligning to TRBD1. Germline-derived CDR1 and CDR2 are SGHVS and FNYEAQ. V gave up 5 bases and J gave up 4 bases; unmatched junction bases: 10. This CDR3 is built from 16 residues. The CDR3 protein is CASSHPPGTGGYEQYF. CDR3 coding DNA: TGTGCCAGCAGCCATCCTCCCGGGACAGGGGGTTACGAGCAGTACTTC.

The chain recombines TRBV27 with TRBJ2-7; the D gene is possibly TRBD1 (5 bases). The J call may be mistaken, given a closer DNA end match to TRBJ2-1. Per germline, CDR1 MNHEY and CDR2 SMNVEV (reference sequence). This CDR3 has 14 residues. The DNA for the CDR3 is TGTGCCAGCAGGGGGCCTAGCTCCTACAATGAGCAGTTCTTC. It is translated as CASRGPSSYNEQFF.

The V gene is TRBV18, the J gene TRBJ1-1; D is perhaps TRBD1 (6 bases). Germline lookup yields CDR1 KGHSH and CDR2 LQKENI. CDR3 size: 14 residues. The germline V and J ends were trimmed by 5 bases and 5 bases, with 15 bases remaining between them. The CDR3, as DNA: TGTGCCAGCTCAATGTCGACAGGCTGGACTGAAGCTTTCTTT. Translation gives CASSMSTGWTEAFF.

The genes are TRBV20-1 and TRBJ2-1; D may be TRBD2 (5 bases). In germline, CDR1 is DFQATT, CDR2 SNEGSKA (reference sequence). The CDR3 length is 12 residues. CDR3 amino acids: CRAKRSHNEQFF. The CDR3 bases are TGCAGAGCGAAGCGGAGCCACAATGAGCAGTTCTTC.

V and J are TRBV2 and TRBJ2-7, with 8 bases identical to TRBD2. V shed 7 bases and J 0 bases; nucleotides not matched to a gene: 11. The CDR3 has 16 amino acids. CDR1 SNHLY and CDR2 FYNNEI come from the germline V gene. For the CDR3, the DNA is TGTGCCAGCACTCCGGGGGGAGCGGGAGTCTCCTACGAGCAGTACTTC. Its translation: CASTPGGAGVSYEQYF.

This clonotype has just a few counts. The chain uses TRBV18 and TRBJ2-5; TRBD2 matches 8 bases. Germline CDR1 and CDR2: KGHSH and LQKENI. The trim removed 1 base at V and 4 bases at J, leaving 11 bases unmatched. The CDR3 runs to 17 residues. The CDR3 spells CASSPRRVTSGLETQYF. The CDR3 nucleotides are TGTGCCAGCTCACCACGGAGGGTTACTAGCGGACTAGAGACCCAGTACTTC.

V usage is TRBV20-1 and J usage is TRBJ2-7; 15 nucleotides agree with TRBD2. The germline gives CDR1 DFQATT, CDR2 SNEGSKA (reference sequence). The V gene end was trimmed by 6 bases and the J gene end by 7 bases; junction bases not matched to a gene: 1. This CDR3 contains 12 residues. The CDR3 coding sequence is TGCAGTGCCGGGACTAGCGGGAGGGAGCAGTACTTC. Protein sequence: CSAGTSGREQYF.

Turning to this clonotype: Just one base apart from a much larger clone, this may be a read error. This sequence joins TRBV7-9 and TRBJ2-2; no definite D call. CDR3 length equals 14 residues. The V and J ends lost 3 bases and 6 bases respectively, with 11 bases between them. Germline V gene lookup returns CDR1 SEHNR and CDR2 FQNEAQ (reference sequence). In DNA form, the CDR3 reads TGTGCCAGCAGCTTCCACACCGGGCCCGGGGAGCTGTTTTTT. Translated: CASSFHTGPGELFF.

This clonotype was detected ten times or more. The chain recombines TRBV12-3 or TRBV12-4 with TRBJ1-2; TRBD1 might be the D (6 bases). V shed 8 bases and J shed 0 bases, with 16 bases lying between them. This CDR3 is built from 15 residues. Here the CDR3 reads CASQLGGAANYGYTF. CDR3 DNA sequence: TGTGCCAGCCAATTGGGGGGGGCAGCTAACTATGGCTACACCTTC.

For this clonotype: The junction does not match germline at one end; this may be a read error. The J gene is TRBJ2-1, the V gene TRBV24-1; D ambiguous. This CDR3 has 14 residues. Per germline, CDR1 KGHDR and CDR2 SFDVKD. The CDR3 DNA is TGTGCCACCGGTGATTTTGGACCGACCAATGAGCAGTTCTTC. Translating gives CATGDFGPTNEQFF.

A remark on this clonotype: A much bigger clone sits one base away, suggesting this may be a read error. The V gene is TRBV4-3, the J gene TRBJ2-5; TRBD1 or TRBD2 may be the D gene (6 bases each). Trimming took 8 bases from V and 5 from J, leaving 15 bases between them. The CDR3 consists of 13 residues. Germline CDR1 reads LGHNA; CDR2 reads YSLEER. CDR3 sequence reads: CASGRGGLETQYF. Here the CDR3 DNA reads TGCGCCAGCGGCCGAGGGGGGCTGGAGACCCAGTACTTC.

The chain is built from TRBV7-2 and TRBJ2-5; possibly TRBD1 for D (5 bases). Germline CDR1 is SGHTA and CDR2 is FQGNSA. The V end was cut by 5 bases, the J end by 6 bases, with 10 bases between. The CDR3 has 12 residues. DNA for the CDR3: TGTGCCAGCAGCCCCCGGACAAAGACCCAGTACTTC. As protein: CASSPRTKTQYF.

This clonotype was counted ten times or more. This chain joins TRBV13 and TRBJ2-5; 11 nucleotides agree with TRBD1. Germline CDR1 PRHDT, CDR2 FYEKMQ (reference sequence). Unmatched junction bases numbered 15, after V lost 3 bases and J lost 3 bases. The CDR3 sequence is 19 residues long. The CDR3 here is CASSLFGGFGDRGKETQYF. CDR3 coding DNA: TGTGCCAGCAGCTTGTTCGGGGGCTTTGGGGACAGGGGGAAAGAGACCCAGTACTTC.

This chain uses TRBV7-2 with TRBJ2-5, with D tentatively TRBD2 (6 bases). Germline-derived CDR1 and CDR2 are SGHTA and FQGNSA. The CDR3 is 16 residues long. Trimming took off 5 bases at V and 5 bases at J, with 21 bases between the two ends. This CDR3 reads CASSAHLTGAVETQYF. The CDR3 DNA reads TGTGCCAGCAGCGCCCACCTGACGGGAGCGGTTGAGACCCAGTACTTC.

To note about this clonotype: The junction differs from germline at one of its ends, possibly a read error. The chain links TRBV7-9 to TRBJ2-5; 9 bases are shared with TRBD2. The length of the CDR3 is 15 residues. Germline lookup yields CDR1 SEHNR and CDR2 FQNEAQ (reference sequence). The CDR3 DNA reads TGTGCTAGCAGCCGATTTAGCGGGAGCCAAGAGACCCAGTACTTC. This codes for CASSRFSGSQETQYF.

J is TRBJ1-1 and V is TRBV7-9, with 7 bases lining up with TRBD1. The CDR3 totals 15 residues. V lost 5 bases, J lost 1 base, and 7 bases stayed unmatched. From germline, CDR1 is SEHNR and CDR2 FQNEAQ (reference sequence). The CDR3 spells CASSPTGSGNTEAFF. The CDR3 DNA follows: TGTGCCAGCAGCCCGACAGGGAGTGGGAACACTGAAGCTTTCTTT.